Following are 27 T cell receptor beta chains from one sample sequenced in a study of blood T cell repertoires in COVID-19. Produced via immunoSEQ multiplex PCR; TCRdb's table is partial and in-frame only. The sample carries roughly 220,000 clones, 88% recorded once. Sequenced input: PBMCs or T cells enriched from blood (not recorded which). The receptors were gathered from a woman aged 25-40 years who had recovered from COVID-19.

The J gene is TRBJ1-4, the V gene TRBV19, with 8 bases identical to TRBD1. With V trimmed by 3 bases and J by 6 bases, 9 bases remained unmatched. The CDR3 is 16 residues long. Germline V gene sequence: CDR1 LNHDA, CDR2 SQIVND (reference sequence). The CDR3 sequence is CASSIGTGTGDEKLFF. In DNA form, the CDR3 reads TGTGCCAGTAGTATCGGTACCGGGACAGGAGATGAAAAACTGTTTTTT.

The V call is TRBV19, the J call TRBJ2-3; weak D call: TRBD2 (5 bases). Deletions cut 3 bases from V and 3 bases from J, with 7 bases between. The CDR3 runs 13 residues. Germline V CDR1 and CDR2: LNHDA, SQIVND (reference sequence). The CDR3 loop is CASSIRGTDTQYF. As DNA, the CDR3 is TGTGCCAGTAGTATCCGGGGAACAGATACGCAGTATTTT.

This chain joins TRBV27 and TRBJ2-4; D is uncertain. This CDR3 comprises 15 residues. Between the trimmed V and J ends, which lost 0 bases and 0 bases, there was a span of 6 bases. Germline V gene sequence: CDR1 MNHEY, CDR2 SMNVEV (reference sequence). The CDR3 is CASSLSALAKNIQYF. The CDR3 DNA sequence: TGTGCCAGCAGTTTATCGGCATTAGCCAAAAACATTCAGTACTTC.

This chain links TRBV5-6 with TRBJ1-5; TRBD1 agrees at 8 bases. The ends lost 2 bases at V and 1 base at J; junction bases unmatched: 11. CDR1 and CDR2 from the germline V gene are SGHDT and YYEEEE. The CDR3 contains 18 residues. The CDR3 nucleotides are TGTGCCAGCAGCTTTCTGTCAGGGGGCGCCGGGAGCAATCAGCCCCAGCATTTT. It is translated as CASSFLSGGAGSNQPQHF.

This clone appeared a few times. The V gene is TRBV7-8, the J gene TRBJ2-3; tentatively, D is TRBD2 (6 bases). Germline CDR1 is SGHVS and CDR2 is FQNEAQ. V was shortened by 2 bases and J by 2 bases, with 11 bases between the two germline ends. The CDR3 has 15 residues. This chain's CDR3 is CASSLLLAPTDTQYF. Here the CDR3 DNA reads TGTGCCAGCAGCTTACTTCTAGCGCCCACAGATACGCAGTATTTT.

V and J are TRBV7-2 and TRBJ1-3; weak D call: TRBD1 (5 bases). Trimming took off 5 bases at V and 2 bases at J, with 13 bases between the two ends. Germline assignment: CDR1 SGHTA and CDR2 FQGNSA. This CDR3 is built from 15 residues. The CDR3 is CASSLIRVAGNTIYF. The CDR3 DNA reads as TGTGCCAGCAGCCTCATCAGGGTAGCTGGAAACACCATATATTTT.

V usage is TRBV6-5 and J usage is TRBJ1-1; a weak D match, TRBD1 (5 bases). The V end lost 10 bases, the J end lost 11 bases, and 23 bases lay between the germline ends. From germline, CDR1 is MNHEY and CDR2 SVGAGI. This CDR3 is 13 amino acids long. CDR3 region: CATQPHRGSGAFF. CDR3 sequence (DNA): TGTGCCACGCAACCACATAGGGGATCTGGCGCTTTCTTT.

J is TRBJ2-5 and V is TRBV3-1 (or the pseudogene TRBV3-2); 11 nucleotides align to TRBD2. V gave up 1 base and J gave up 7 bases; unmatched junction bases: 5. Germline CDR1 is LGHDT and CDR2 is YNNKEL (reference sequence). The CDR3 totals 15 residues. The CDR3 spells CASSQGGLAGGTQYF. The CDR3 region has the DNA TGTGCCAGCAGCCAAGGTGGGCTAGCGGGGGGGACCCAGTACTTC.

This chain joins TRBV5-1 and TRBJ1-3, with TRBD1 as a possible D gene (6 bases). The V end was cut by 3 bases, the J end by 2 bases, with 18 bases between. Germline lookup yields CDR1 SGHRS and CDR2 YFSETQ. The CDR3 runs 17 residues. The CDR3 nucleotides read TGCGCCAGCAGCTCCGGGGGGGCGAGGGCGGCTGGAAACACCATATATTTT. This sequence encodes CASSSGGARAAGNTIYF.

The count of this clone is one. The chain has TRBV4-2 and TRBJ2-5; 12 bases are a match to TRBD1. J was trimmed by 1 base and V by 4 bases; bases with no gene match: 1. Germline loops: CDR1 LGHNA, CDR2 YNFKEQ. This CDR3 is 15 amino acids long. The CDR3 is CASSPGQGAQETQYF. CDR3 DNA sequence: TGTGCCAGCAGCCCGGGACAGGGGGCCCAAGAGACCCAGTACTTC.

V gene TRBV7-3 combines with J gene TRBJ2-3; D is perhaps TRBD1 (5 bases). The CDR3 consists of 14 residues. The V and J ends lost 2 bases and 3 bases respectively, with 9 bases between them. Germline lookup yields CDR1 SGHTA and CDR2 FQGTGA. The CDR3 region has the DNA TGTGCCAGCAGCTTACTAGGGGTTACAGATACGCAGTATTTT. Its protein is CASSLLGVTDTQYF.

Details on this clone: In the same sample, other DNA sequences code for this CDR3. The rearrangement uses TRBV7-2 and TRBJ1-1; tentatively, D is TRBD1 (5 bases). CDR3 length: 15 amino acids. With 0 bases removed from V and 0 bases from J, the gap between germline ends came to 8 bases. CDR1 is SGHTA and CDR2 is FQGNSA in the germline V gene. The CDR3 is CASSLAPGMNTEAFF. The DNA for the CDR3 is TGTGCCAGCAGCTTAGCTCCAGGGATGAACACTGAAGCTTTCTTT.

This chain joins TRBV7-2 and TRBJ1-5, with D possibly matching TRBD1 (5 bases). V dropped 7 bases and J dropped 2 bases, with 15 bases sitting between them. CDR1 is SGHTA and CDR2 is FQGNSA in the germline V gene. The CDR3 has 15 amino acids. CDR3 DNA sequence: TGTGCCAGCACTATGGGGGGGGGAGGCAATCAGCCCCAGCATTTT. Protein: CASTMGGGGNQPQHF.

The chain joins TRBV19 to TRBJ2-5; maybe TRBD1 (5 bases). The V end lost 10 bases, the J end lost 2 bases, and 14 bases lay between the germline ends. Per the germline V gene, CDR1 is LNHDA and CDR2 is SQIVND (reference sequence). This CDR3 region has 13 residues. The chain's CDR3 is CATTDRSQETQYF. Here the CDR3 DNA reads TGTGCCACTACAGACAGATCTCAAGAGACCCAGTACTTC.

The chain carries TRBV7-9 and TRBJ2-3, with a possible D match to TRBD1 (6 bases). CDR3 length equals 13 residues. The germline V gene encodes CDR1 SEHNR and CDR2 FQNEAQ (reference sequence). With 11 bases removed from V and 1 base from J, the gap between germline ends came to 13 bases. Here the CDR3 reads CAARRQGTDTQYF. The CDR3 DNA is TGTGCCGCCCGGAGACAGGGCACAGATACGCAGTATTTT.

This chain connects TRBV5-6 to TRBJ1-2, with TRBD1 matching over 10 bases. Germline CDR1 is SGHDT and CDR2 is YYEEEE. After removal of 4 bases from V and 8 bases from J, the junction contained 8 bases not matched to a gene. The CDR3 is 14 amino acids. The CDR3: CASSASGTGVGYTF. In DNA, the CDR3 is TGTGCCAGCAGCGCGTCCGGGACAGGGGTGGGCTACACCTTC.

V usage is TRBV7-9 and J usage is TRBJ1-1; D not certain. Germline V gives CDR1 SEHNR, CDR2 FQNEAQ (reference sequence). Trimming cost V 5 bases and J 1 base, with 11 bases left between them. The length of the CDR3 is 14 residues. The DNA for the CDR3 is TGTGCCAGCAGCCCAGAAGACTGGAACACTGAAGCTTTCTTT. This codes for CASSPEDWNTEAFF.

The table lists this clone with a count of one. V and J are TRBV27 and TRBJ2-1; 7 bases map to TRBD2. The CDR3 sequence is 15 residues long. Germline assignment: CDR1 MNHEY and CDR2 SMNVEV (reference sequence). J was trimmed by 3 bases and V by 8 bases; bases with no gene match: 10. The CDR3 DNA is TGTGCCAGCTCCTTTTCGGGACTATTCTACAATGAGCAGTTCTTC. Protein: CASSFSGLFYNEQFF.

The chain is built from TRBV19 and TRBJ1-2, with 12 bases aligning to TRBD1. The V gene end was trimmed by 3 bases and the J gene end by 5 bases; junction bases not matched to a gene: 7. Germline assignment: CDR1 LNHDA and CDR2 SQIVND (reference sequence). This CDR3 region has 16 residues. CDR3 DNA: TGTGCCAGTAGTATTGGGACAGGGGGCCTCTATTATGGCTACACCTTC. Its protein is CASSIGTGGLYYGYTF.

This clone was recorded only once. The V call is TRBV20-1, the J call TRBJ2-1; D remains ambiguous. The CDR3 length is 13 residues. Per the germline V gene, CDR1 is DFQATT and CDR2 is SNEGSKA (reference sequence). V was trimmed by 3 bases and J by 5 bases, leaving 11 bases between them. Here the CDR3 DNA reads TGCAGTGCTAGTTCCAGCAGGCACAATGAGCAGTTCTTC. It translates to CSASSSRHNEQFF.

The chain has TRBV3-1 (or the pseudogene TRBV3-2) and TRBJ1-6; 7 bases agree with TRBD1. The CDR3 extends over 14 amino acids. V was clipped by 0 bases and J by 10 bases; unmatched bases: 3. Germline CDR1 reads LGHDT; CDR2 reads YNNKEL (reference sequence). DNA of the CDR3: TGTGCCAGCAGCCAAGACAGGGGGTTATCACCCCTCCACTTT. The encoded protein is CASSQDRGLSPLHF.

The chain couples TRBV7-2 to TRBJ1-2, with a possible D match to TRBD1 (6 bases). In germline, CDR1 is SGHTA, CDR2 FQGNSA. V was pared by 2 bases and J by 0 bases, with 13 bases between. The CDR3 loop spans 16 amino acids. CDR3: CASSLSPTGSNYGYTF. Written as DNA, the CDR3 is TGTGCCAGCAGCTTAAGTCCCACAGGGTCTAACTATGGCTACACCTTC.

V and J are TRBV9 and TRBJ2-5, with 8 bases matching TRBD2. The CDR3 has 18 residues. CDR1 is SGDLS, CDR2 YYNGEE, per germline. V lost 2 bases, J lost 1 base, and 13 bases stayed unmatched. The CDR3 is CASSVSTVGSGAQETQYF. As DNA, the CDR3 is TGTGCCAGCAGCGTCTCGACAGTGGGTAGCGGGGCCCAAGAGACCCAGTACTTC.

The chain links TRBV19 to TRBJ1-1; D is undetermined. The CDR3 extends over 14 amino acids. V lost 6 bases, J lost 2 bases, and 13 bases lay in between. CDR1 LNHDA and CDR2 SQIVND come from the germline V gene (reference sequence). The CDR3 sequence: CASRQREANTEAFF. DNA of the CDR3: TGTGCCAGTAGACAGAGGGAGGCAAACACTGAAGCTTTCTTT.

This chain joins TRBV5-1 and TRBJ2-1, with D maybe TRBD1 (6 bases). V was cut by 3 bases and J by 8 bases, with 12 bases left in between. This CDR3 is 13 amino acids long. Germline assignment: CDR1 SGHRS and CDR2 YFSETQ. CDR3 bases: TGCGCCAGCAGCTCCCCGAACAGGGATGAGCAGTTCTTC. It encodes CASSSPNRDEQFF.

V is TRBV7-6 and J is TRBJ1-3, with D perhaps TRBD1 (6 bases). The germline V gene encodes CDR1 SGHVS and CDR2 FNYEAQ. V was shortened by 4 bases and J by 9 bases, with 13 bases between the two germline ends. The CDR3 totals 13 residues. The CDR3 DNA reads TGTGCCAGCAGCTCGGAAACAGGGTCCACCATATATTTT. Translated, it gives CASSSETGSTIYF.

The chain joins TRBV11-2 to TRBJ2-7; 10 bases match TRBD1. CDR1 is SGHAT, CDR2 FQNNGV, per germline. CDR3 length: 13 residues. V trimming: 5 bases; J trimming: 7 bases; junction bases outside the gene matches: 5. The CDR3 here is CASSPDRGWEQYF. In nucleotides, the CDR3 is TGTGCCAGCAGCCCGGACAGGGGGTGGGAGCAGTACTTC.